The 28 T cell receptor beta chains below were found in one sample sequenced in a study of cytomegalovirus exposure and HLA in healthy donors. PCR was performed using 60 Vbeta and 13 Jbeta primers. Profiled with immunoSEQ multiplex PCR; TCRdb holds only in-frame clones, not every one. The sample records about 170,000 clones, over 75% being singletons. The specimen was PBMCs. These receptors were obtained from a man in his forties in good health and CMV-seropositive.

V is TRBV6-6 and J is TRBJ1-1; 7 positions match TRBD1. The germline V gene has CDR1 MNHNY and CDR2 SVGAGI (reference sequence). CDR3 length equals 15 residues. Trimming cost V 4 bases and J 0 bases; bases outside gene matches: 5. DNA of the CDR3: TGTGCCAGCAGTTCTCCGGGACAGATGAACACTGAAGCTTTCTTT. Protein: CASSSPGQMNTEAFF.

There are a few counts of this clone. The chain carries TRBV7-9 and TRBJ2-1, with 7 nucleotides matching TRBD2. This CDR3 region has 19 residues. J lost 0 bases, V lost 5 bases, and 16 bases had no gene match. Germline-derived CDR1 and CDR2 are SEHNR and FQNEAQ (reference sequence). CDR3 DNA sequence: TGTGCCAGCAGCCTCTTCCGAGGTTTGGGGGGGGTCTCCTACAATGAGCAGTTCTTC. The encoded protein is CASSLFRGLGGVSYNEQFF.

The CDR3 protein is CACKSRTEQSGNTIYF. CDR3 nucleotide sequence: TGTGCCTGTAAATCGCGGACAGAACAATCTGGAAACACCATATATTTT. The chain combines TRBV30 with TRBJ1-3, with D possibly matching TRBD1 (6 bases). CDR1 GTSNPN and CDR2 SVGIG come from the germline V gene (reference sequence). This CDR3 spans 16 amino acids. V lost 6 bases, J lost 1 base, and 19 bases lay in between.

This clone was seen only once. The chain recombines TRBV12-5 with TRBJ2-3; 12 nucleotides agree with TRBD2. CDR1 LGHNT and CDR2 FRNRAP come from the germline V gene. The CDR3 spans 16 residues. J gave up 6 bases and V 0 bases, and 4 bases lay outside the gene matches. CDR3 sequence reads: CASGLVLAGGGDTQYF. The CDR3 DNA is TGTGCTAGTGGTTTGGTACTAGCGGGAGGCGGGGATACGCAGTATTTT.

This chain's CDR3 is CASSITPGVGANVLTF. CDR3 DNA: TGTGCCAGTAGTATTACGCCAGGTGTCGGGGCCAACGTCCTGACTTTC. This chain connects TRBV19 to TRBJ2-6; D gene ambiguous. The ends were cut back, 3 bases at V and 4 bases at J, with 13 bases in the middle. The germline V gene has CDR1 LNHDA and CDR2 SQIVND (reference sequence). The CDR3 sequence is 16 residues long.

The chain uses TRBV14 and TRBJ2-2; TRBD2 matches at 8 bases. V dropped 0 bases and J dropped 6; count of bases not matched to a gene: 18. The CDR3 sequence is 20 residues long. Per germline, CDR1 SGHDN and CDR2 FVKESK. CDR3 coding DNA: TGTGCCAGCAGCCAAGAAGGTTCAGCGGGAGTTGCCCCAGAGGCCGGGGAGCTGTTTTTT. Amino acid sequence: CASSQEGSAGVAPEAGELFF.

Here the CDR3 reads CASSRWGGGRTDTQYF. CDR3 nucleotide sequence: TGTGCCAGCTCTCGCTGGGGCGGTGGAAGAACAGATACGCAGTATTTT. The J gene is TRBJ2-3, the V gene TRBV7-9; the D gene is possibly TRBD1 (5 bases). Per the germline V gene, CDR1 is SEHNR and CDR2 is FQNEAQ (reference sequence). The CDR3 runs to 16 residues. V was shortened by 8 bases and J by 3 bases, with 21 bases between the two germline ends.

The CDR3 here is CASSLLPSETQYF. In DNA, the CDR3 is TGTGCCAGCAGCCTCCTTCCCTCGGAGACCCAGTACTTC. The V call is TRBV7-2, the J call TRBJ2-5; D gene ambiguous. CDR3 size: 13 residues. V gave up 5 bases and J gave up 5 bases, with 12 bases separating them. Germline V CDR1 and CDR2: SGHTA, FQGNSA.

This chain joins TRBV7-8 and TRBJ1-5; the match to TRBD1 covers 9 bases. Germline trimming cut 5 bases from V and 5 bases from J; bases unmatched to any gene: 7. Looked up from germline, CDR1 is SGHVS and CDR2 is FQNEAQ. The CDR3 is 15 residues long. CDR3 sequence (DNA): TGTGCCAGCAGCCTACAGGGGGCATCGGATCAGCCCCAGCATTTT. Protein product: CASSLQGASDQPQHF. Based on the CDR3 plus reference TRBV7-8 and TRBJ1-5, the full variable domain is GAGVSQSPRYKVAKRGQDVALRCDPISGHVSLFWYQQALGQGPEFLTYFQNEAQLDKSGLPSDRFFAERPEGSVSTLKIQRTQQEDSAVYLCASSLQGASDQPQHFGDGTRLSIL.

This clone was seen a single time. The rearrangement links TRBV19 to TRBJ2-5, with 16 bases identical to TRBD2. Trimming removed 8 bases from V and 2 bases from J; junction bases left unmatched: 14. Per germline, CDR1 LNHDA and CDR2 SQIVND (reference sequence). CDR3 length: 19 residues. The CDR3 nucleotides read TGTGCCAGTCCCCCCCCGGGACTAGCGGGAGGGCCGGGACAAGAGACCCAGTACTTC. Translating it yields CASPPPGLAGGPGQETQYF. Based on the CDR3 plus reference TRBV19 and TRBJ2-5, the full variable domain is DGGITQSPKYLFRKEGQNVTLSCEQNLNHDAMYWYRQDPGQGLRLIYYSQIVNDFQKGDIAEGYSVSREKKESFPLTVTSAQKNPTAFYLCASPPPGLAGGPGQETQYFGPGTRLLVL.

The genes are TRBV15 and TRBJ2-7; possible D gene TRBD2, 6 bases. This CDR3 has 15 residues. With 0 bases removed from V and 4 bases from J, the gap between germline ends came to 13 bases. Germline V gene data show CDR1 as LNHNV and CDR2 as YYDKDF (reference sequence). DNA of the CDR3: TGTGCCACCAGCAGAGATCCCCGGGGGACGTACGAGCAGTACTTC. Translation gives CATSRDPRGTYEQYF.

This rearrangement joins TRBV10-3 to TRBJ1-2; TRBD1 is a possible D gene (5 bases). This CDR3 spans 13 amino acids. The germline CDR1 and CDR2 sequences are ENHRY and SYGVKD. Trimming shortened V by 4 bases and J by 8 bases, and 14 bases separated the two germline ends. This CDR3 is CAISVEGREGYTF. CDR3 DNA: TGTGCCATCAGTGTGGAGGGGCGGGAAGGCTACACCTTC.

V and J are TRBV5-1 and TRBJ1-1; 9 bases are a match to TRBD1. The trim removed 4 bases at V and 1 base at J, leaving 5 bases unmatched. Per the germline V gene, CDR1 is SGHRS and CDR2 is YFSETQ. The CDR3 length is 15 residues. In DNA form, the CDR3 reads TGCGCCAGCAGCCTACAGGGACAGGGGAACACTGAAGCTTTCTTT. It specifies CASSLQGQGNTEAFF.

The rearrangement links TRBV6-1 to TRBJ2-6, with D perhaps matching TRBD1 (6 bases). V lost 1 base, J lost 5 bases, and 15 bases lay in between. Per the germline V gene, CDR1 is MNHNS and CDR2 is SASEGT. This CDR3 has 17 amino acids. Here the CDR3 reads CASSEVAAGQWANVLTF. In nucleotides, the CDR3 is TGTGCCAGCAGTGAAGTGGCCGCTGGACAGTGGGCCAACGTCCTGACTTTC.

This rearrangement joins TRBV4-1 to TRBJ2-1; TRBD2 matches 11 bases. Germline V lookup: CDR1 MGHRA, CDR2 YSYEKL. V gave up 4 bases and J gave up 6 bases; unmatched junction bases: 5. The CDR3 loop spans 15 amino acids. The CDR3 DNA reads TGCGCCAGCAGCCTAGCGGGAGGGTGGCGCAATGAGCAGTTCTTC. Translation: CASSLAGGWRNEQFF.

The chain has TRBV28 and TRBJ1-1, with TRBD1 matching over 8 bases. The J segment lost 1 base and the V segment lost 5 bases, leaving 6 bases of the junction unmatched. CDR3 size: 15 residues. Germline CDR1 is MDHEN and CDR2 is SYDVKM. In DNA form, the CDR3 reads TGTGCCAGCAGTCCCTGGGACAGGAAGAACACTGAAGCTTTCTTT. Amino acid sequence: CASSPWDRKNTEAFF.

V gene TRBV6-6 combines with J gene TRBJ2-3, with no clear D. V gave up 7 bases and J gave up 0 bases, with 11 bases separating them. The CDR3 extends over 14 amino acids. CDR1 and CDR2 from the germline V gene are MNHNY and SVGAGI (reference sequence). CDR3 DNA: TGTGCCAGCAACTACCCCACCAGCACAGATACGCAGTATTTT. Encoded protein: CASNYPTSTDTQYF.

This chain links TRBV4-2 with TRBJ2-5, with 7 bases identical to TRBD2. Germline CDR1 reads LGHNA; CDR2 reads YNFKEQ. V dropped 5 bases and J dropped 5; count of bases not matched to a gene: 11. There are 15 residues in the CDR3. CDR3 coding DNA: TGTGCCAGCAGCTTCTCCGGGACTACCGAGGAGACCCAGTACTTC. Residues: CASSFSGTTEETQYF.

As to this clone: The CDR3 does not close with the conserved phenylalanine or tryptophan, likely indicating a read error. V usage is TRBV2 and J usage is TRBJ2-7, with 13 bases that match TRBD2. The ends lost 5 bases at V and 2 bases at J; junction bases unmatched: 3. CDR3 length equals 15 residues. CDR1 is SNHLY and CDR2 is FYNNEI in the germline V gene. The CDR3 protein is CASSSGTSGTYEQYL. The CDR3 coding sequence is TGTGCCAGCAGTTCCGGGACTAGCGGGACCTACGAGCAGTACCTC.

The V call is TRBV2, the J call TRBJ1-4; 8 bases map to TRBD1. Per the germline V gene, CDR1 is SNHLY and CDR2 is FYNNEI. With 10 bases clipped from V and 4 bases from J, the junction kept 5 bases outside the gene matches. The CDR3 is 13 residues long. The CDR3 spells CAKRTGYNEKLFF. The CDR3 nucleotides read TGTGCCAAGCGGACAGGGTATAATGAAAAACTGTTTTTT. The full variable domain, its missing parts supplied by reference TRBV2 and TRBJ1-4, is EPEVTQTPSHQVTQMGQEVILRCVPISNHLYFYWYRQILGQKVEFLVSFYNNEISEKSEIFDDQFSVERPDGSNFTLKIRSTKLEDSAMYFCAKRTGYNEKLFFGSGTQLSVL.

For the CDR3, the DNA is TGCGCCAGCAGCTTGGCCGTCTCCGCGAACACCGGGGAGCTGTTTTTT. This gives the protein CASSLAVSANTGELFF. The rearrangement links TRBV5-1 to TRBJ2-2; D unresolved. The germline V gene encodes CDR1 SGHRS and CDR2 YFSETQ. Trimming took off 0 bases at V and 0 bases at J, with 9 bases between the two ends. The CDR3 is 16 amino acids. The full variable domain, completed using reference TRBV5-1 and TRBJ2-2, is KAGVTQTPRYLIKTRGQQVTLSCSPISGHRSVSWYQQTPGQGLQFLFEYFSETQRNKGNFPGRFSGRQFSNSRSEMNVSTLELGDSALYLCASSLAVSANTGELFFGEGSRLTVL.

The CDR3 loop is CASSWNFLASSSYNEQFF. The CDR3 nucleotides read TGCGCCAGCAGCTGGAATTTCCTAGCGTCAAGCTCCTACAATGAGCAGTTCTTC. This sequence joins TRBV5-1 and TRBJ2-1, with a possible D match to TRBD2 (6 bases). V was clipped by 3 bases and J by 0 bases, with 19 bases between them. Looked up from germline, CDR1 is SGHRS and CDR2 is YFSETQ. This CDR3 contains 18 residues.

The chain recombines TRBV5-1 with TRBJ2-1; TRBD2 matches 14 bases. The length of the CDR3 is 17 residues. V shed 3 bases, J shed 10 bases, and the junction held 12 bases outside the gene matches. In germline, CDR1 is SGHRS, CDR2 YFSETQ. The CDR3 loop is CASSWGTSGSLRREQFF. The DNA of the CDR3 is TGCGCCAGCAGCTGGGGGACTAGCGGGAGTCTCCGCCGAGAGCAGTTCTTC.

V and J are TRBV5-1 and TRBJ2-7; 9 nucleotides line up with TRBD1. The V segment lost 0 bases and the J segment 6 bases; nucleotides outside the gene matches: 4. The CDR3 extends over 14 amino acids. Germline assignment: CDR1 SGHRS and CDR2 YFSETQ. In DNA, the CDR3 is TGCGCCAGCAGCTTGGGACAGGGGGAGGGCGAGCAGTACTTC. It encodes CASSLGQGEGEQYF.

V usage is TRBV30 and J usage is TRBJ2-1; TRBD2 might be the D (6 bases). CDR1 and CDR2 from the germline V gene are GTSNPN and SVGIG (reference sequence). V was cut by 4 bases and J by 7 bases, with 17 bases left in between. The CDR3 totals 14 residues. The CDR3 DNA sequence: TGTGCCTGGATCCGGGGGACCGGGGGAAATGAGCAGTTCTTC. This gives the protein CAWIRGTGGNEQFF.

The chain links TRBV6-5 to TRBJ2-3; D remains ambiguous. Germline CDR1 and CDR2: MNHEY and SVGAGI. This CDR3 contains 14 residues. Trimming took 10 bases from V and 6 from J, leaving 20 bases between them. CDR3 nucleotides: TGTGCCACCGCTCCCGGGTCCACGCCCGATACGCAGTATTTT. It is translated as CATAPGSTPDTQYF.

V is TRBV7-8 and J is TRBJ2-7; 7 nucleotides match TRBD2. The CDR3 covers 16 residues. V shed 4 bases and J 6 bases; nucleotides not matched to a gene: 15. Germline V gene sequence: CDR1 SGHVS, CDR2 FQNEAQ. The CDR3 is CASSSTYGGGPVEQYF. In DNA, the CDR3 is TGTGCCAGCAGCTCAACATACGGGGGAGGGCCGGTCGAGCAGTACTTC.

For this clone: Other DNA sequences in the same sample also yield this CDR3. The chain recombines TRBV28 with TRBJ2-7; D remains unclear. V lost 4 bases and J lost 3, with 4 bases in between. CDR1 and CDR2 from the germline V gene are MDHEN and SYDVKM. The CDR3 covers 11 residues. The CDR3 reads CASSSYYEQYF. The CDR3 region has the DNA TGTGCCAGCAGTTCCTACTACGAGCAGTACTTC.